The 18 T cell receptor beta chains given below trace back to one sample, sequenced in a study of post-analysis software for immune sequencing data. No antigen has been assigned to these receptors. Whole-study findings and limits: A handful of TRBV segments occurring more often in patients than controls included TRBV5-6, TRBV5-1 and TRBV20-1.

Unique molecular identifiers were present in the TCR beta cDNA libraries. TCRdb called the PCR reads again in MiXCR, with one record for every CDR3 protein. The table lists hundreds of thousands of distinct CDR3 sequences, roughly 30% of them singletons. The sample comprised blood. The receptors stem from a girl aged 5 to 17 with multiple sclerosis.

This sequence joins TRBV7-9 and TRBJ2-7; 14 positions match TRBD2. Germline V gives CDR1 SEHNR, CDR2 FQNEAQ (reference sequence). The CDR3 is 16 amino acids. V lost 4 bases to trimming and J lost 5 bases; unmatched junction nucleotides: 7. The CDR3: CASSWGLAGVIHEQYF. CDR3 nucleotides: TGTGCCAGCAGCTGGGGACTAGCGGGGGTGATCCACGAGCAGTACTTC. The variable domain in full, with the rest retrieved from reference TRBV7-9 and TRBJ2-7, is DTGVSQNPRHKITKRGQNVTFRCDPISEHNRLYWYRQTLGQGPEFLTYFQNEAQLEKSRLLSDRFSAERPKGSFSTLEIQRTEQGDSAMYLCASSWGLAGVIHEQYFGPGTRLTVT.

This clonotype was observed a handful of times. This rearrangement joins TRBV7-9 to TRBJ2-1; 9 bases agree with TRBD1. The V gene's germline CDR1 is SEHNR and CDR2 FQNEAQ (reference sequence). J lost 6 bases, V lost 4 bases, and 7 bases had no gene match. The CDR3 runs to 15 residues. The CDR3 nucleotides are TGTGCCAGCAGCTCTCAGGACAGGGGTCTCAATGAGCAGTTCTTC. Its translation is CASSSQDRGLNEQFF.

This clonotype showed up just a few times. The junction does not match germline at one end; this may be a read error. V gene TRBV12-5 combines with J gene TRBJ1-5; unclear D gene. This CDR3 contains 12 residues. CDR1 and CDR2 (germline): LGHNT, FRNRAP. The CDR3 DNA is TGTGCTAGTGGTTTGGGGAATCAGCCCCAACATTTT. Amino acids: CASGLGNQPQHF.

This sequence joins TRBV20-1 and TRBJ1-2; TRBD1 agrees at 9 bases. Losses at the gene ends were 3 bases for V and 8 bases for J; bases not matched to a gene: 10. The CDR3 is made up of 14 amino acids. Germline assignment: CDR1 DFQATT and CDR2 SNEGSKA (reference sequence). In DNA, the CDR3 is TGCAGTGCTAGGCCCTTACAGGGGGCGGAAGGCTACACCTTC. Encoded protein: CSARPLQGAEGYTF.

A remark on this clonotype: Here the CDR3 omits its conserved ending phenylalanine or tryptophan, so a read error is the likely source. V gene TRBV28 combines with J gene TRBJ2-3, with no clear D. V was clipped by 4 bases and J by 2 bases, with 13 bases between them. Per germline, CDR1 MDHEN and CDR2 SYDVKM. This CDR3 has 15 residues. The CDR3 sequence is CASSCKAWYTDTQYL. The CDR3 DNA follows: TGTGCCAGCAGTTGCAAGGCATGGTACACAGATACGCAGTATTTA.

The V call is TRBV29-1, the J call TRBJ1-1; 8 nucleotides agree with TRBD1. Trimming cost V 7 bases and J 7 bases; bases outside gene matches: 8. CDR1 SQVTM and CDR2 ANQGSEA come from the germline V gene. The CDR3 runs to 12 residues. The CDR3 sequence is CSARDRRGEAFF. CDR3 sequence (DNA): TGCAGCGCACGGGACAGGAGGGGTGAAGCTTTCTTT.

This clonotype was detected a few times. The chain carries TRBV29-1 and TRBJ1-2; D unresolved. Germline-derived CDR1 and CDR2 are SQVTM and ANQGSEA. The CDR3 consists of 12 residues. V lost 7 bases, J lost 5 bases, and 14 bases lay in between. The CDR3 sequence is CSAPYGVYGYTF. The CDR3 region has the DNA TGCAGCGCCCCCTACGGGGTTTATGGCTACACCTTC.

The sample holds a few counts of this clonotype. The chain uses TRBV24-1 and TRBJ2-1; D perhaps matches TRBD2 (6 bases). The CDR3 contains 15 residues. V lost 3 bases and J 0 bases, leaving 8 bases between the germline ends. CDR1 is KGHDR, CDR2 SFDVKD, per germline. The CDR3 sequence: CATSDAGRSYNEQFF. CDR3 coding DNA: TGTGCCACCAGTGATGCGGGGCGCTCCTACAATGAGCAGTTCTTC.

The CDR3 sequence is CASSWTGPSYEQYF. DNA for the CDR3: TGTGCCAGCAGCTGGACCGGCCCCTCCTACGAGCAGTACTTC. The rearrangement uses TRBV5-5 and TRBJ2-7; D call uncertain. The CDR3 has 14 residues. Germline-derived CDR1 and CDR2 are SGHKS and YYEKEE (reference sequence). The V and J ends lost 3 bases and 0 bases respectively, with 10 bases between them.

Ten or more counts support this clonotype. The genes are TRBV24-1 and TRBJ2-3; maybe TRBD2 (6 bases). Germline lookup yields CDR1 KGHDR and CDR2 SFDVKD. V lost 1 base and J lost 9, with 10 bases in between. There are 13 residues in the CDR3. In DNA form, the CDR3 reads TGTGCCACCAGTGATTTCCCGGAGGGAACGCAGTATTTT. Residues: CATSDFPEGTQYF.

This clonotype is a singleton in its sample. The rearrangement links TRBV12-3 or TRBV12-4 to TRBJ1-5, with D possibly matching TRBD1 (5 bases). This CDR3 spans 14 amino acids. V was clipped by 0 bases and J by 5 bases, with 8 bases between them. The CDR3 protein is CASSLALGDQPQHF. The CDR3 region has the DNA TGTGCCAGCAGTTTAGCCCTGGGGGATCAGCCCCAGCATTTT.

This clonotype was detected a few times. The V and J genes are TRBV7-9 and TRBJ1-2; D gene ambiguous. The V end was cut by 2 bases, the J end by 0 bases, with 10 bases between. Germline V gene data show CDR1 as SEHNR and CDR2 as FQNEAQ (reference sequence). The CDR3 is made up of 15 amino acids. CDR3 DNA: TGTGCCAGCAGCTTAACGGCAGTCGCTAACTATGGCTACACCTTC. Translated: CASSLTAVANYGYTF.

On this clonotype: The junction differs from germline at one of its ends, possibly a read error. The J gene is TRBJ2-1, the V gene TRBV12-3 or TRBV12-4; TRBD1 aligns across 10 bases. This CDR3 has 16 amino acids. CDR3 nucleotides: TGTGCCGGCAGAATGCCCGGGACAGGGGCGTACAATGAGCAGTTCTTC. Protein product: CAGRMPGTGAYNEQFF.

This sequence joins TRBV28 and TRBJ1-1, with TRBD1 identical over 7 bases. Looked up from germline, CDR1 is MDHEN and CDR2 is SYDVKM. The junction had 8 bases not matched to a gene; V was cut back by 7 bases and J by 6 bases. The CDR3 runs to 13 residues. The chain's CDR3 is CASIQTGRAEAFF. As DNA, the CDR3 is TGTGCCAGCATCCAGACAGGGAGGGCTGAAGCTTTCTTT.

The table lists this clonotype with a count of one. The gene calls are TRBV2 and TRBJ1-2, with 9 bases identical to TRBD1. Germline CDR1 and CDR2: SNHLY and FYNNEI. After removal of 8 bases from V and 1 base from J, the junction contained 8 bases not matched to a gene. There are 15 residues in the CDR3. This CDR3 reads CASRGPGQGNYGYTF. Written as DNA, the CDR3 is TGTGCCAGCCGGGGCCCGGGACAGGGTAACTATGGCTACACCTTC. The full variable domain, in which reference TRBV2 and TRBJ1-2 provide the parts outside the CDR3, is EPEVTQTPSHQVTQMGQEVILRCVPISNHLYFYWYRQILGQKVEFLVSFYNNEISEKSEIFDDQFSVERPDGSNFTLKIRSTKLEDSAMYFCASRGPGQGNYGYTFGSGTRLTVV.

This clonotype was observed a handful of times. CDR3 DNA: TGTGCCAGCAGTGGGAAACCTTCTACAACGGCGTCCCAAGAGACCCAGTACTTC. Translated: CASSGKPSTTASQETQYF. V is TRBV25-1 and J is TRBJ2-5; D gene unclear. Germline V gives CDR1 MGHDK, CDR2 SYGVNS. The CDR3 has 18 residues. V shed 4 bases and J shed 1 base, with 22 bases lying between them.

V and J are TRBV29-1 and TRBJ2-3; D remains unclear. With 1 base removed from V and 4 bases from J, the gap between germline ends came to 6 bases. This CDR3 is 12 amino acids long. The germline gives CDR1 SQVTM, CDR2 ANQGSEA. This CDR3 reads CSVEGTSDTQYF. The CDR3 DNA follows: TGCAGCGTTGAAGGAACCTCAGATACGCAGTATTTT.

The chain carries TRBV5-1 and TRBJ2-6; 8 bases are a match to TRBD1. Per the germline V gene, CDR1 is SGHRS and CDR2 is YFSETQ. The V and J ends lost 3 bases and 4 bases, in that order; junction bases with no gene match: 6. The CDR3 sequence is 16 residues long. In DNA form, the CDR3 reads TGCGCCAGCAGCTCGCGGACAGGGACCGGGGCCAACGTCCTGACTTTC. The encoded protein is CASSSRTGTGANVLTF.